This TCR beta chain was recorded in a study of CD8 T cells in Susac syndrome (dated by TCRdb to 2018 to 2020). About the study as a whole: Whether CD8+ T cell activation and differentiation in Susac syndrome was antigen driven was tested using repertoire sequencing. Overall study outcomes, separate from this receptor: The number of individuals in the TCR sequencing and HLA analysis was recognized as being relatively small.

To note about this clonotype: Its binding antigen is unknown. No base quality values were provided; no much bigger clone lies one nucleotide off.

Reading from cysteine to phenylalanine, the CDR3 counts 12 amino acids. Only the CDR3 part of the read is kept: 36 bases, read in frame from the first base. The trim is 5 bases for V and 4 bases for J, with a gap of 7 bases between the germline ends. CDR1 and CDR2 were assigned from the germline V gene (reference sequence) as LGHDT and YNNKEL. RNA was extracted using the RNeasy kit, and about 0.45 to 1 microgram was reverse transcribed with random hexamers. TCR beta CDR3 regions were amplified with the immunoSEQ multiplex PCR assay covering 54 Vbeta and 13 Jbeta segments. PCR amplification bias was corrected by using a synthetic template baseline for primer optimization and computational correction. From the authors' description of their analysis: Reads were annotated to V, D and J genes per IMGT and analyzed with immunoSEQ Analyzer, keeping only productive sequences. Clonality was computed as one minus Shannon entropy normalized by log2 of the number of productive unique sequences. For each patient and control, public and private clones were evaluated among the 100 most prevalent clones. Clones were defined as Susac-specific if absent from the healthy and MS cohorts, from approximately 1,100 published viral clones and from other ImmuneACCESS disease sequences. The public reads were reanalyzed by TCRdb: fastp trimming at Q25, MiXCR alignment, in-frame beta chains only. Every CDR3 protein is listed once, alongside the most common genes and DNA of its rows. The V and J calls follow TCRdb's processing rather than the paper's. The sample data list around 150,000 distinct CDR3 sequences, and around 93% of these were observed just once. The ten largest make up 0.13% of the sample.

Peripheral blood CD8+ and CD4+ T cells from healthy donors, Susac syndrome patients and multiple sclerosis patients were profiled using high-throughput TCR beta sequencing. The healthy donors served as controls matched for age and sex. CD8+ TEMRA cells were enriched by FACS, while bulk CD8+ and CD4+ T cells were purified by magnetic negative isolation. Blood was collected in EDTA tubes and processed within 24 hours, with PBMCs isolated through density gradient centrifugation. PBMCs intended for TCR sequencing were cryopreserved in liquid nitrogen and were subsequently thawed in a 37 degrees C water bath. The sorted or isolated CD4+, CD8+ and CD8+ TEMRA cells reached a purity of at least 90%.

The source material was CD4+ T cells from PBMCs. The rearranged chain carries TRBV3-1 and TRBJ2-3; TRBD2 could be the D gene, as 5 bases match. The source of this sequence is a human donor in good health. The CDR3 has the sequence CASSKLADTQYF. The DNA sequence is as follows: TGTGCCAGCAGCAAACTAGCAGATACGCAGTATTTT.